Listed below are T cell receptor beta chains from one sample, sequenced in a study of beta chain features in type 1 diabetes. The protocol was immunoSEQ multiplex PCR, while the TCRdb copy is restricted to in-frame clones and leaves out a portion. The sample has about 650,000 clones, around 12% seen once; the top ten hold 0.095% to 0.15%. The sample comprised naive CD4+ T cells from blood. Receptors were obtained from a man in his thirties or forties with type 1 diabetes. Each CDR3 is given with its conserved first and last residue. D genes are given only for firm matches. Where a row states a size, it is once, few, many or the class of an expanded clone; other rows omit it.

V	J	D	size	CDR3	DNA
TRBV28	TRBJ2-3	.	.	CASSLRADTQYF	TGTGCCAGCAGCCTAAGGGCAGATACGCAGTATTTT
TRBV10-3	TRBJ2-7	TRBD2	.	CAISGIAGGNEQYF	TGTGCCATCAGTGGAATAGCGGGGGGTAACGAGCAGTACTTC
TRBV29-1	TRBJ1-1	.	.	CSALSGVNTEAFF	TGCAGCGCCCTTTCGGGCGTGAACACTGAAGCTTTCTTT
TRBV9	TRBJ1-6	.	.	CASSGAGQEEENSPLHF	TGTGCCAGCAGCGGGGCCGGGCAGGAGGAGGAAAATTCACCCCTCCACTTT
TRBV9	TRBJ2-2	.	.	CASSVGGLRTGELFF	TGTGCCAGCAGCGTAGGTGGGTTGAGGACCGGGGAGCTGTTTTTT
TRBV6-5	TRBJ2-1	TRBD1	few	CASSYLDRAGEQFF	TGTGCCAGCAGTTACCTCGACAGGGCCGGTGAGCAGTTCTTC
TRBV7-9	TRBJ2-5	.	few	CASSLRQALGETQYF	TGTGCCAGCAGCTTAAGGCAGGCCCTGGGAGAGACCCAGTACTTC
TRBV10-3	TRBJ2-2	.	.	CAISEEGQAANTGELFF	TGTGCCATCAGTGAAGAGGGTCAGGCCGCGAACACCGGGGAGCTGTTTTTT
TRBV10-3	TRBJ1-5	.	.	CAISKDNQPQHF	TGTGCCATCAGTAAAGACAATCAGCCCCAGCATTTT
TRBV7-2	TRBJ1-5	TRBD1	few	CASSSGQSNQPQHF	TGTGCCAGCAGCTCGGGACAGTCTAATCAGCCCCAGCATTTT
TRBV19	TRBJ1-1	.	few	CASGSNTEAFF	TGTGCCTCGGGCTCTAACACTGAAGCTTTCTTT
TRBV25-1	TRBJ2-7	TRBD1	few	CASSQPGQGFYEQYF	TGTGCCAGCAGTCAACCGGGACAGGGGTTCTACGAGCAGTACTTC
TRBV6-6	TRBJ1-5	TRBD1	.	CASRSWTGGPDQPQHF	TGTGCCAGCAGATCCTGGACAGGGGGCCCGGATCAGCCCCAGCATTTT
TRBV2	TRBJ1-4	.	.	CASSVVGATNEKLFF	TGTGCCAGCAGTGTAGTGGGAGCAACTAATGAAAAACTGTTTTTT
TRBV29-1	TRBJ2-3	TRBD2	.	CSVGAGGPGDTQYF	TGCAGCGTTGGTGCGGGGGGGCCAGGAGATACGCAGTATTTT
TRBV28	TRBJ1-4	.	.	CASSSEPGREIEKLFF	TGTGCCAGCAGTTCGGAGCCGGGACGGGAAATTGAAAAACTGTTTTTT
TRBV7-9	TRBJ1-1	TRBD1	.	CASSRQGNMNTEAFF	TGTGCCAGCAGCCGACAGGGGAACATGAACACTGAAGCTTTCTTT
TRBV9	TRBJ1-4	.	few	CASSAAGAINEKLFF	TGTGCCAGCAGCGCGGCAGGGGCAATTAATGAAAAACTGTTTTTT
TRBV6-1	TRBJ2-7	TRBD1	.	CATVNGQGNYEQYF	TGTGCCACCGTCAACGGACAGGGTAACTACGAGCAGTACTTC
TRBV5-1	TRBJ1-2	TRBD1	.	CASSLTGQGTTNYGYTF	TGCGCCAGCAGCTTGACGGGACAGGGGACCACTAACTATGGCTACACCTTC
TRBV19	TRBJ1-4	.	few	CASSANGGRKLFF	TGTGCCAGTAGCGCTAATGGGGGACGAAAACTGTTTTTT
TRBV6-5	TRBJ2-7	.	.	CASSYSPGRTYEQYF	TGTGCCAGCAGTTACTCCCCGGGAAGAACCTACGAGCAGTACTTC
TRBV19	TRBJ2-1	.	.	CASSMGGDYNEQFF	TGTGCCAGTAGTATGGGCGGGGACTACAATGAGCAGTTCTTC
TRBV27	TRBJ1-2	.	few	CASSLFGRGYGYTF	TGTGCCAGCAGTTTATTTGGTAGGGGCTATGGCTACACCTTC
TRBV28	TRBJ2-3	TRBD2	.	CASRPLAGGPYVTDTQYF	TGTGCCAGCAGGCCCCTAGCGGGGGGGCCTTATGTCACAGATACGCAGTATTTT
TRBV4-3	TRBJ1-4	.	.	CASSPSRGSGSEKLFF	TGCGCCAGCAGCCCCTCGAGGGGGTCAGGGTCGGAAAAACTGTTTTTT
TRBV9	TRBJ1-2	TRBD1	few	CASSPETGSYGYTF	TGTGCCAGCAGCCCCGAGACAGGGAGCTATGGCTACACCTTC
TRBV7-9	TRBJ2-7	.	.	CASSGSGTQYF	TGTGCCAGCAGCGGATCCGGGACACAGTACTTC
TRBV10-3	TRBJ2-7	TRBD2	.	CAIAATSGGGHNEQYF	TGTGCCATCGCGGCGACTAGCGGGGGAGGTCACAACGAGCAGTACTTC
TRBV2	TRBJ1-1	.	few	CASSEEYVRSF	TGTGCCAGCAGTGAGGAGTACGTCCGTTCCTTT
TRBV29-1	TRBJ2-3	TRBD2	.	CSVVAGGGTDTQYF	TGCAGCGTTGTGGCGGGGGGGGGCACAGATACGCAGTATTTT
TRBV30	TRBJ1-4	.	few	CAQNEDPTNEKLFF	TGTGCCCAAAATGAGGATCCAACTAATGAAAAACTGTTTTTT
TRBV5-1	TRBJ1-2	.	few	CASGDYTF	TGCGCCAGCGGCGATTACACCTTC
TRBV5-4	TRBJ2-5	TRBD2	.	CASSAEGLAEETQYF	TGTGCCAGCAGCGCGGAAGGACTAGCGGAAGAGACCCAGTACTTC
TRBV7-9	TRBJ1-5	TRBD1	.	CASSLGQGDGQPQHF	TGTGCCAGCAGCTTAGGACAGGGGGACGGGCAGCCCCAGCATTTT
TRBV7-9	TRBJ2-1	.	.	CASSLALQHGNEQFF	TGTGCCAGCAGCTTAGCCCTCCAGCATGGAAACGAGCAGTTCTTC
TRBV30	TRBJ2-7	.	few	CAWSGNSGRLMEQYF	TGTGCCTGGAGTGGGAACTCGGGACGCCTCATGGAGCAGTACTTC
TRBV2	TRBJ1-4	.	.	CASSRTALEKLFF	TGTGCCAGCAGCAGGACAGCGTTGGAAAAACTGTTTTTT
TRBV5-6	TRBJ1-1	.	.	CASSFYQNTEAFF	TGTGCCAGCAGCTTTTACCAGAACACTGAAGCTTTCTTT
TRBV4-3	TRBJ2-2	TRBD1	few	CASSQETGGSATGELFF	TGCGCCAGCAGCCAAGAGACAGGGGGCAGCGCGACCGGGGAGCTGTTTTTT
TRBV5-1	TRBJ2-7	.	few	CASSEQGWSYEQYF	TGCGCCAGCAGCGAACAGGGATGGAGCTACGAGCAGTACTTC
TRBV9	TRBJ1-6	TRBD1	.	CASSVYQGGNSPLHF	TGTGCCAGCAGCGTATATCAGGGGGGTAATTCACCCCTCCACTTT
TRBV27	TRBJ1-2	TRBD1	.	CASSLHRGAGYTF	TGTGCCAGCAGTCTCCACAGGGGAGCTGGCTACACCTTC
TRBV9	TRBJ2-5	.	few	CASNRDQETQYF	TGTGCCAGCAACAGGGATCAAGAGACCCAGTACTTC
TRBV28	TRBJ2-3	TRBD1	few	CASSLGTGGSQYF	TGTGCCAGCAGTTTAGGGACAGGGGGCTCGCAGTATTTT
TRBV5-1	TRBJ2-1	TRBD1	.	CASSWGTAANEQFF	TGCGCCAGCAGCTGGGGGACAGCGGCCAATGAGCAGTTCTTC
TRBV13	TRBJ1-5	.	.	CASSLGLGSNQPQHF	TGTGCCAGCAGCTTAGGCCTAGGGAGCAATCAGCCCCAGCATTTT
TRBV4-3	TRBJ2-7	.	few	CASSQEPRALRTYEQYF	TGCGCCAGCAGCCAGGAACCCCGGGCCCTAAGAACCTACGAGCAGTACTTC
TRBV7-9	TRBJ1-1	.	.	CASSLVSGTEAFF	TGTGCCAGCAGCTTAGTAAGTGGAACTGAAGCTTTCTTT
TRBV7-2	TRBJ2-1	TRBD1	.	CASSKGGAQFNEQFF	TGTGCCAGCAGCAAAGGGGGCGCGCAGTTCAATGAGCAGTTCTTC
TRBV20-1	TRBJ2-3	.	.	CSASSGDTQYF	TGCAGTGCTAGTTCCGGAGATACGCAGTATTTT
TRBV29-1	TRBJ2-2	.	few	CSAEAGNTGELFF	TGCAGCGCCGAAGCGGGGAACACCGGGGAGCTGTTTTTT
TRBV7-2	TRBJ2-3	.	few	CASSLGGTDTQYF	TGTGCCAGCAGCTTGGGCGGTACAGATACGCAGTATTTT